These 10 T cell receptor beta chains originate from one sample sequenced in a study of T-cell reconstitution after alpha-beta-depleted transplantation in children. Preparing the TCRbeta library involved the use of unique molecular identifiers. TCRdb reprocessed the PCR reads with MiXCR, giving one entry per CDR3 protein. The data show 500,000 to 750,000 distinct CDR3 sequences, 25% to 30% seen once. The sample in question was PBMCs, obtained before TCRalphabeta/CD19-depleted stem cell transplant. The receptor set was obtained from a boy younger than two with Wiskott-Aldrich syndrome, due to receive a stem cell transplant.

This sequence joins TRBV5-1 and TRBJ2-1; D remains ambiguous. CDR3 length equals 16 residues. CDR1 and CDR2 (germline): SGHRS, YFSETQ. The V and J ends lost 0 bases and 8 bases respectively, with 18 bases between them. Here the CDR3 reads CASSLATSYTNDEQFF. DNA of the CDR3: TGCGCCAGCAGCTTGGCTACGTCCTACACCAACGATGAGCAGTTCTTC.

The chain carries TRBV9 and TRBJ2-2; 7 bases match TRBD1. Germline CDR1 SGDLS, CDR2 YYNGEE. Germline trimming cut 0 bases from V and 0 bases from J; bases unmatched to any gene: 2. The CDR3 is made up of 16 amino acids. The CDR3 region is CASSVGQGANTGELFF. The CDR3 nucleotides are TGTGCCAGCAGCGTAGGGCAGGGGGCGAACACCGGGGAGCTGTTTTTT.

This clonotype was observed at least ten times. This chain uses TRBV7-2 with TRBJ2-3, with TRBD2 matching over 8 bases. With V trimmed by 6 bases and J by 6 bases, 5 bases remained unmatched. Germline-derived CDR1 and CDR2 are SGHTA and FQGNSA. The CDR3 is made up of 13 amino acids. CDR3 in DNA: TGTGCCAGCAGGGGACCTAGCGGGGATACGCAGTATTTT. This encodes CASRGPSGDTQYF.

The rearrangement joins TRBV5-1 to TRBJ2-7, with 9 bases identical to TRBD2. V lost 4 bases, J lost 4 bases, and 12 bases stayed unmatched. This CDR3 is built from 16 residues. Germline CDR1 is SGHRS and CDR2 is YFSETQ. The CDR3 spells CASSPRGSGSKYEQYF. CDR3 nucleotide sequence: TGCGCCAGCAGCCCGAGAGGTAGCGGGAGTAAGTACGAGCAGTACTTC.

V gene TRBV7-9 combines with J gene TRBJ1-2; 9 nucleotides align to TRBD1. In germline, CDR1 is SEHNR, CDR2 FQNEAQ (reference sequence). The CDR3 runs 13 residues. Unmatched junction bases numbered 4, after V lost 5 bases and J lost 6 bases. CDR3 sequence: CASSRTGEHGYTF. The CDR3 nucleotides read TGTGCCAGCAGCCGGACAGGGGAACATGGCTACACCTTC.

This clonotype has a handful of counts. The chain combines TRBV20-1 with TRBJ1-4; no definite D call. Deletions cut 3 bases from V and 15 bases from J, with 17 bases between. The germline gives CDR1 DFQATT, CDR2 SNEGSKA (reference sequence). The CDR3 runs to 12 residues. The CDR3 reads CSASDGRRSVFF. The DNA of the CDR3 is TGCAGTGCTAGCGACGGCCGTAGGTCGGTGTTTTTT.

This chain links TRBV11-1 with TRBJ2-3; TRBD2 aligns across 7 bases. The CDR3 extends over 13 amino acids. CDR1 and CDR2 from the germline V gene are SGHAT and FQDESV (reference sequence). V lost 7 bases and J lost 4; bases outside the gene matches: 5. CDR3 coding DNA: TGTGCCAGCAAGGCGGGAGATGCAGATACGCAGTATTTT. Amino acids: CASKAGDADTQYF.

This chain connects TRBV5-1 to TRBJ2-7; TRBD2 agrees at 12 bases. CDR3 length equals 18 residues. Germline CDR1 and CDR2: SGHRS and YFSETQ. The trim removed 0 bases at V and 7 bases at J, leaving 14 bases unmatched. As DNA, the CDR3 is TGCGCCAGCAGCTTGGCTATTTGGCTAGCGGGAGGGCCGGGAGAGCAGTACTTC. As protein: CASSLAIWLAGGPGEQYF.

The chain links TRBV13 to TRBJ2-7, with 11 nucleotides matching TRBD2. In germline, CDR1 is PRHDT, CDR2 FYEKMQ (reference sequence). Losses at the gene ends were 5 bases for V and 1 base for J; bases not matched to a gene: 4. There are 15 residues in the CDR3. The CDR3 nucleotides read TGTGCCAGCAGCGAGACTAGCGGGAAATCCTACGAGCAGTACTTC. Translation gives CASSETSGKSYEQYF.

The chain is built from TRBV5-6 and TRBJ2-7; TRBD1 agrees at 8 bases. Germline lookup yields CDR1 SGHDT and CDR2 YYEEEE. Losses at the gene ends were 1 base for V and 8 bases for J; bases not matched to a gene: 11. CDR3 size: 15 residues. CDR3 loop: CASSLYGQGVLKQYF. In nucleotides, the CDR3 is TGTGCCAGCAGCTTGTATGGACAGGGAGTGTTAAAGCAGTACTTC. The full variable domain, rest sourced from reference TRBV5-6 and TRBJ2-7, is DAGVTQSPTHLIKTRGQQVTLRCSPKSGHDTVSWYQQALGQGPQFIFQYYEEEERQRGNFPDRFSGHQFPNYSSELNVNALLLGDSALYLCASSLYGQGVLKQYFGPGTRLTVT.